Detailed here is one T cell receptor (beta chain). Cohort placement rested on clinical history that participants reported themselves. Before being deemed recovered, Cohort 3 donors had two negative PCRs, clearance, or symptom resolution. These data are taken from a study of blood T cell repertoires in COVID-19. The CDR3 runs to 14 residues. Trimming took 4 bases from V and 4 from J; bases not matched to a gene: 4. Germline V CDR1 and CDR2: SGHRS, YFSETQ. The repertoire was sequenced with immunoSEQ multiplex PCR; TCRdb's copy has only in-frame clones and lacks some. The repertoire holds more than 300,000 clones, with about 85% as singletons.

The V and J genes are TRBV5-1 and TRBJ2-7; TRBD1 aligns across 11 bases. The material sequenced was PBMCs or T cells enriched from blood (not recorded which). This receptor was taken from a woman aged 30 to 39 who had recovered from COVID-19. The CDR3 is CASSHGQGAYEQYF. DNA of the CDR3: TGCGCCAGCAGCCATGGACAGGGGGCTTACGAGCAGTACTTC.